The subject of this entry is one T cell receptor (beta chain). The record originates from a study of technical replicates of blood from a handful of donors. Measured with immunoSEQ multiplex PCR; TCRdb has only the in-frame clones, and not every one. The sample includes some 70,000 clones, more than 90% of them seen just once. The V gene lost 4 bases and the J gene lost 5 bases, with 11 bases spanning the gap. This CDR3 comprises 13 residues. CDR1 is SEHNR and CDR2 is FQNEAQ in the germline V gene (reference sequence). The J gene is TRBJ1-1, the V gene TRBV7-9, with D tentatively TRBD1 (6 bases). The TCR originated in a human donor in good health. Material: T cells isolated from PBMCs. The CDR3 DNA sequence: TGTGCCAGCAGCTCCAACAGGGATACTGAAGCTTTCTTT. This translates into CASSSNRDTEAFF.